A selection of T cell receptor beta chains follows, all from one sample in a study of shared clonotypes between healthy human individuals. Assay used: immunoSEQ multiplex PCR; TCRdb lists only in-frame clones, some missing. The sample holds fewer than 850,000 clones, about 96% seen once. Sequencing input: naive CD8+ T cells sorted from blood. All receptors come from a man in his thirties or forties in good health. Each CDR3 is given with its conserved first and last residue. The D gene is left open where the match is weak. Not all rows give a size; the values are once, few, many and, for expanded clones, a class.

size	D	V	J	CDR3	DNA
-	-	TRBV5-6	TRBJ2-7	CASSETQIFGYEQYF	TGTGCCAGCAGCGAAACACAGATTTTTGGCTACGAGCAGTACTTC
-	TRBD2	TRBV27	TRBJ2-1	CASSLGTSSVGEQFF	TGTGCCAGCAGTTTGGGGACTAGTAGTGTTGGGGAGCAGTTCTTC
-	-	TRBV29-1	TRBJ2-1	CSVRNPDQIHEQFF	TGCAGCGTTAGAAACCCCGATCAGATCCATGAGCAGTTCTTC
-	-	TRBV6-5	TRBJ2-7	CASSPTGTAYEQYF	TGTGCCAGCAGTCCTACAGGGACCGCCTACGAGCAGTACTTC
-	TRBD1	TRBV11-2	TRBJ2-5	CASSSYRGWETQYF	TGTGCCAGCAGCTCATACAGGGGTTGGGAGACCCAGTACTTC
-	-	TRBV29-1	TRBJ2-7	CSVEDGDEQYF	TGCAGCGTTGAAGACGGGGACGAGCAGTACTTC
-	-	TRBV5-8	TRBJ2-7	CASSPPQGPYEQYF	TGTGCCAGCAGTCCACCCCAGGGACCCTACGAGCAGTACTTC
-	TRBD2	TRBV19	TRBJ2-1	CASQSGGGYNEQFF	TGTGCCAGTCAATCGGGAGGCGGTTACAATGAGCAGTTCTTC
few	-	TRBV4-1	TRBJ2-1	CASSQTSGSSYNEQFF	TGCGCCAGCAGCCAGACCAGCGGGTCCTCCTACAATGAGCAGTTCTTC
-	-	TRBV15	TRBJ2-1	CATSRDGRTRDYNEQFF	TGTGCCACCAGCAGAGATGGGCGGACGAGAGATTACAATGAGCAGTTCTTC
-	-	TRBV11-2	TRBJ2-6	CASSLGGRQPISGANVLTF	TGTGCCAGCAGCTTAGGAGGTCGGCAGCCCATCTCTGGGGCCAACGTCCTGACTTTC
-	-	TRBV7-9	TRBJ1-2	CASSFSPGESGYTF	TGTGCCAGCAGCTTTTCCCCCGGGGAATCTGGCTACACCTTC
few	-	TRBV27	TRBJ2-3	CASSLLGDTQYF	TGTGCCAGCAGTTTACTTGGAGATACGCAGTATTTT
-	-	TRBV11-2	TRBJ2-7	CASSLHPGSDYEQYF	TGTGCCAGCAGCTTACATCCAGGGAGCGACTACGAGCAGTACTTC
-	-	TRBV13	TRBJ1-5	CASSDGPNQPQHF	TGTGCCAGCTCCGACGGACCCAATCAGCCCCAGCATTTT
-	TRBD2	TRBV6-5	TRBJ2-1	CASSYGLAGGTRFF	TGTGCCAGCAGTTACGGACTAGCAGGAGGCACCCGGTTCTTC
-	-	TRBV27	TRBJ2-7	CASSLGQGVTYEQYF	TGTGCCAGCAGTTTAGGGCAGGGCGTGACCTACGAGCAGTACTTC
-	TRBD2	TRBV10-3	TRBJ2-7	CAISESTGTSPYEQYF	TGTGCCATCAGTGAGTCTACCGGGACTAGCCCCTACGAGCAGTACTTC
-	TRBD2	TRBV28	TRBJ2-2	CASRPPGGGASGELFF	TGTGCCAGCAGGCCCCCCGGCGGGGGGGCGTCCGGGGAGCTGTTTTTT
-	TRBD2	TRBV4-1	TRBJ2-7	CASSQLPGRAYEQYF	TGCGCCAGCAGCCAACTTCCAGGGAGGGCCTACGAGCAGTACTTC
-	-	TRBV7-2	TRBJ2-7	CASSLHYEQYF	TGTGCCAGCAGCTTACACTACGAGCAGTACTTC
-	TRBD2	TRBV27	TRBJ2-1	CASRMGGADYNEQFF	TGTGCCAGCAGGATGGGAGGGGCTGACTACAATGAGCAGTTCTTC
-	-	TRBV11-2	TRBJ2-7	CASSGWTAISYEQYF	TGTGCCAGCAGCGGATGGACAGCAATCTCCTACGAGCAGTACTTC
-	-	TRBV14	TRBJ2-1	CASSPDMGGGSYNEQFF	TGTGCCAGCAGCCCAGATATGGGGGGCGGGTCCTACAATGAGCAGTTCTTC
-	-	TRBV19	TRBJ2-7	CASSSGSSYEQYF	TGTGCCAGTAGTTCAGGCAGCTCCTACGAGCAGTACTTC
-	TRBD2	TRBV5-1	TRBJ2-3	CASSFELAGGVDTQYF	TGCGCCAGCAGCTTTGAACTAGCGGGAGGGGTAGATACGCAGTATTTT
-	-	TRBV6-5	TRBJ1-1	CASSRVGLEAFF	TGTGCCAGCAGTAGAGTGGGACTTGAAGCTTTCTTT
-	TRBD1	TRBV6-6	TRBJ2-3	CASSWTGTDTQYF	TGTGCCAGCAGTTGGACAGGGACAGATACGCAGTATTTT
-	TRBD1	TRBV10-3	TRBJ1-2	CAIGTGEGYTF	TGTGCCATCGGGACAGGGGAAGGCTACACCTTC
-	-	TRBV1	TRBJ2-5	CTSSQVSPRAKEDQYF	TGCACCAGCAGCCAAGTGTCGCCTAGGGCTAAGGAAGACCAGTACTTC
once	-	TRBV11-3	TRBJ2-1	CASSLDWGGEQFF	TGTGCCAGCAGCTTAGATTGGGGTGGTGAGCAGTTCTTC
-	-	TRBV28	TRBJ2-5	CASRGQTRETQYF	TGTGCCAGCAGGGGACAAACCCGAGAGACCCAGTACTTC
-	-	TRBV19	TRBJ2-5	CASSIVGLSETQYF	TGTGCCAGTAGTATAGTTGGGCTGTCAGAGACCCAGTACTTC
-	-	TRBV10-2	TRBJ2-7	CASSEGYEQYF	TGCGCCAGCAGTGAGGGCTACGAGCAGTACTTC
-	-	TRBV2	TRBJ1-2	CASRADRHLNYGYTF	TGTGCCAGCAGGGCAGACAGGCACCTAAACTATGGCTACACCTTC
-	TRBD2	TRBV7-2	TRBJ2-1	CASSFVIIAGGWYNEQFF	TGTGCCAGCAGCTTCGTGATCATAGCGGGAGGGTGGTACAATGAGCAGTTCTTC
-	-	TRBV18	TRBJ2-5	CASSPPSRQETQYF	TGTGCCAGCTCACCACCGTCCAGGCAAGAGACCCAGTACTTC
-	-	TRBV14	TRBJ2-3	CASSQDPLVGTDTQYF	TGTGCCAGCAGCCAAGATCCCCTAGTGGGCACAGATACGCAGTATTTT
-	-	TRBV7-6	TRBJ1-5	CASSLAQDGNQPQHF	TGTGCCAGCAGCTTAGCCCAGGATGGCAATCAGCCCCAGCATTTT
-	-	TRBV5-1	TRBJ1-4	CASRSGNATNEKLFF	TGCGCCAGCAGATCGGGTAATGCAACTAATGAAAAACTGTTTTTT
-	-	TRBV29-1	TRBJ2-1	CSVEAGSYNEQFF	TGCAGCGTTGAGGCCGGGAGCTACAATGAGCAGTTCTTC
once	TRBD1	TRBV7-8	TRBJ2-1	CASSLDRTGMYNEQFF	TGTGCCAGCAGCTTGGACAGGACAGGGATGTACAATGAGCAGTTCTTC
-	-	TRBV11-3	TRBJ1-3	CASSLGGQLSGNTIYF	TGTGCCAGCAGCTTGGGAGGACAGCTCTCTGGAAACACCATATATTTT
-	-	TRBV27	TRBJ2-1	CASSFLTSLSEQFF	TGTGCCAGCAGTTTCCTCACTAGCCTCTCGGAGCAGTTCTTC
-	TRBD2	TRBV14	TRBJ2-7	CASSRRTPSGPYEQYF	TGTGCCAGCAGCAGACGAACTCCTAGCGGCCCCTACGAGCAGTACTTC
-	TRBD2	TRBV6-1	TRBJ2-7	CASSEAGFVVAGADYEQYF	TGTGCCAGCAGTGAAGCTGGATTTGTTGTAGCGGGAGCCGACTACGAGCAGTACTTC
once	-	TRBV18	TRBJ2-7	CASSPETYEQYF	TGTGCCAGCTCACCCGAAACCTACGAGCAGTACTTC